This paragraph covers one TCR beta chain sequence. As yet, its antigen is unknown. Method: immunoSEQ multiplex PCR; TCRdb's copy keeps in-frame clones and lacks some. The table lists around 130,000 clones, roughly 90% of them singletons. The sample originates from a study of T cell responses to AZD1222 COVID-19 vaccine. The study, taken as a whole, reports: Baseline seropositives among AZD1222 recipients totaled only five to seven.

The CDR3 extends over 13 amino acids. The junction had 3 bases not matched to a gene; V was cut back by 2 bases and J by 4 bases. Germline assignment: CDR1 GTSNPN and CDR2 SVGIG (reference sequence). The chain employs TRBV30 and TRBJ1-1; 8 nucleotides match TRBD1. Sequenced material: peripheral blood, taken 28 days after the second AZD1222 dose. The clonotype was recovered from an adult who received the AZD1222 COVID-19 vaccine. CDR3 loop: CAWSPDRVTEAFF. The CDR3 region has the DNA TGTGCCTGGAGTCCGGACAGGGTCACTGAAGCTTTCTTT.